The present TCR beta chain was sequenced within a study of T cells after yellow fever vaccination. The junction had 4 bases not matched to a gene; V was cut back by 6 bases and J by 4 bases. The germline V gene encodes CDR1 MNHEY and CDR2 SVGEGT. The CDR3 is made up of 13 amino acids. TCRdb called the 5' RACE reads again in MiXCR, with one record for every CDR3 protein. Of about 99,000 distinct CDR3 sequences in the sample, roughly 5.2% were seen once. The receptor's source is a man younger than 35 who received the YFV17D yellow fever vaccine. The chain recombines TRBV6-2 or TRBV6-3 with TRBJ1-1; 8 positions match TRBD1. The sample in question was CD8+ T cells sorted from PBMCs, obtained 10 days after the yellow fever booster vaccination. The CDR3 reads CASRYRGSTEAFF. The CDR3 DNA reads TGTGCCAGCAGATACAGGGGGAGCACTGAAGCTTTCTTT.